The text below deals with one T cell receptor beta chain. Its antigen is unknown. It has no much larger one-base neighbor in the sample; base qualities were not kept. Survey-level sequencing on the immunoSEQ platform was used to profile TCR beta chain repertoires. Concerning the study's data processing: Repertoire diversity was measured with the inverse Simpson index, and CDR3 amino acid length spectratypes and V-J pairing frequencies were compared. Clonotypes specific to SARS-CoV-2, CMV, influenza A and EBV were annotated by matching TCR beta CDR3 sequences against VDJdb. TCRdb took over this immuneACCESS table, retaining in-frame rearrangements with V and J assigned. Such tables are incomplete; in checked studies, under half of the missing clones stem from an unresolved V gene, and the remainder is unexplained. V, J and clone size derive from that table, while D and trimming were established from the DNA sequence. The sample data list some 68,000 clones, and 85% to 95% of these were observed just once. Clones ranked in the top ten supply 4.4% of the sample.

These data belong to a study (dated by TCRdb to between 2021 and 2023). PBMCs were separated from peripheral blood, and TCR beta sequencing was performed on genomic DNA obtained from unsorted PBMCs. The full study reports these points: Further investigation, including longitudinal sampling and assessment of a control group, is stated by the authors to be required.

The CDR3 covers 13 residues, taking in both the cysteine and the phenylalanine. CDR3 DNA is the only sequence kept; it has 39 bases, read in frame from the first base. At the junction V is shortened by 3 bases and J by 5 bases, with 10 bases in between. Taken from the germline V gene, the CDR1 and CDR2 loops are SGHTA and FQGNSA. Input material: PBMCs. This TCR came from a man aged 35-49 years with rheumatoid arthritis. The V gene is TRBV7-2 and the J gene is TRBJ2-5; no D gene can be assigned with confidence. CDR3 sequence: CASSFRVMETQYF. In nucleotides, the sequence is TGTGCCAGCAGCTTCCGGGTGATGGAGACCCAGTACTTC.